The 32 T cell receptor beta chains below come from one sample, sequenced in a study of blood T cells in healthy people across ages. A sample-barcoded 5' primer and a J-beta primer mix were used in a second PCR of roughly 7 to 11 cycles. TCRdb analysed the 5' RACE reads with MiXCR anew, one entry per CDR3 protein. The sample has hundreds of thousands of distinct CDR3 sequences, under 25% seen once; the top ten hold under 4%. Specimen: blood. These receptors were taken from a man aged 70-80 years in good health.

The chain links TRBV6-1 to TRBJ1-1; 11 bases line up with TRBD1. The CDR3 sequence is 15 residues long. Germline V gene data show CDR1 as MNHNS and CDR2 as SASEGT. With V trimmed by 4 bases and J by 5 bases, 6 bases remained unmatched. Here the CDR3 DNA reads TGTGCCAGCAGTGCCATGGACAGGGGGCGAACTGAAGCTTTCTTT. Encoded protein: CASSAMDRGRTEAFF.

The V call is TRBV7-8, the J call TRBJ2-1; 7 bases line up with TRBD2. The CDR3 contains 15 residues. V shed 7 bases and J 1 base; nucleotides not matched to a gene: 7. Germline CDR1 SGHVS, CDR2 FQNEAQ. The CDR3 loop reads CASTLRRESYNEQFF. The CDR3 bases are TGTGCCAGCACCCTTAGGCGGGAGTCCTACAATGAGCAGTTCTTC. The full variable domain, in which reference TRBV7-8 and TRBJ2-1 provide the parts outside the CDR3, is GAGVSQSPRYKVAKRGQDVALRCDPISGHVSLFWYQQALGQGPEFLTYFQNEAQLDKSGLPSDRFFAERPEGSVSTLKIQRTQQEDSAVYLCASTLRRESYNEQFFGPGTRLTVL.

The chain uses TRBV20-1 and TRBJ2-4, with 10 bases matching TRBD2. Trimming removed 6 bases from V and 5 bases from J; junction bases left unmatched: 4. The CDR3 consists of 13 residues. CDR1 and CDR2 (germline): DFQATT, SNEGSKA (reference sequence). CDR3 residues: CSAPSGSQNIQYF. For the CDR3, the DNA is TGCAGTGCCCCTAGCGGGAGTCAAAACATTCAGTACTTC.

The rearrangement links TRBV20-1 to TRBJ2-5; 8 nucleotides line up with TRBD2. TRBJ2-1 explains the end of the DNA better; the J call may be wrong. CDR3 size: 14 residues. Germline CDR1 is DFQATT and CDR2 is SNEGSKA (reference sequence). CDR3 protein: CSAKTSDPYNEQFF. CDR3 nucleotides: TGCAGTGCCAAGACTAGCGACCCCTACAATGAGCAGTTCTTC.

The chain has TRBV7-9 and TRBJ1-3; no reliable D call. Germline V gene sequence: CDR1 SEHNR, CDR2 FQNEAQ (reference sequence). Trimming stripped 2 bases from V and 3 bases from J, with 14 bases between. The CDR3 extends over 16 amino acids. CDR3 region: CASSLTPVAGGNTIYF. The DNA for the CDR3 is TGTGCCAGCAGCTTAACCCCTGTGGCGGGTGGAAACACCATATATTTT.

There are a few counts of this clonotype. CDR3 DNA sequence: TGTGCCAGCAGTTTATCTATGGACCCGGGAAACACCATATATTTT. It specifies CASSLSMDPGNTIYF. This rearrangement joins TRBV27 to TRBJ1-3; no clear D. Germline-derived CDR1 and CDR2 are MNHEY and SMNVEV (reference sequence). Trimming left V 0 bases short and J 4 bases short, with 10 bases between. This CDR3 contains 15 residues.

This chain links TRBV6-2 or TRBV6-3 with TRBJ1-5, with D hard to call. This CDR3 is 15 amino acids long. Germline CDR1 reads MNHEY; CDR2 reads SVGEGT. V shed 6 bases and J shed 5 bases, with 17 bases lying between them. CDR3 in amino acids: CASRNGPLGDQPQHF. The CDR3 nucleotides are TGTGCCAGCAGAAATGGCCCTCTCGGGGATCAGCCCCAGCATTTT.

This clonotype was observed many times. The V and J genes are TRBV5-1 and TRBJ1-4, with TRBD1 matching over 9 bases. The germline V gene encodes CDR1 SGHRS and CDR2 YFSETQ. J was trimmed by 6 bases and V by 4 bases; bases with no gene match: 4. The CDR3 has 14 residues. CDR3 in amino acids: CASSSGTGHEKLFF. The CDR3 DNA reads TGCGCCAGCAGCAGCGGGACAGGGCATGAAAAACTGTTTTTT.

This clonotype has a handful of counts. The chain uses TRBV28 and TRBJ2-5; possibly TRBD1 or TRBD2 for D (6 bases each). The CDR3 extends over 15 amino acids. Trimming took 4 bases from V and 5 from J, leaving 17 bases between them. In germline, CDR1 is MDHEN, CDR2 SYDVKM. Here the CDR3 DNA reads TGTGCCAGCAGTTACAGGGACGGGAGTACGGAGACCCAGTACTTC. Its protein product is CASSYRDGSTETQYF.

This clonotype has only a few counts. This rearrangement joins TRBV12-3 or TRBV12-4 to TRBJ1-4; the match to TRBD1 covers 8 bases. V shed 6 bases and J 6 bases; nucleotides not matched to a gene: 6. The CDR3 covers 14 residues. This chain's CDR3 is CASSRTGIYEKLFF. The CDR3 coding sequence is TGTGCCAGCAGCAGGACAGGGATTTATGAAAAACTGTTTTTT.

The chain uses TRBV6-1 and TRBJ2-7; tentative D call: TRBD2 (5 bases). Germline V gene lookup returns CDR1 MNHNS and CDR2 SASEGT. The CDR3 extends over 13 amino acids. V lost 6 bases and J 4 bases, leaving 13 bases between the germline ends. The CDR3 spells CASRASAEYEQYF. The CDR3, as DNA: TGTGCCAGCAGGGCCTCAGCGGAATACGAGCAGTACTTC.

The chain joins TRBV6-2 or TRBV6-3 to TRBJ2-7, with D unclear. The germline V gene has CDR1 MNHEY and CDR2 SVGEGT. This CDR3 is 14 amino acids long. V shed 5 bases and J shed 0 bases, with 11 bases lying between them. The CDR3 DNA reads TGTGCCAGCAGTCAAAGGGCCAGCTCCTACGAGCAGTACTTC. It translates to CASSQRASSYEQYF.

This chain connects TRBV4-2 to TRBJ1-1; possibly TRBD1 for D (5 bases). Germline V gene data show CDR1 as LGHNA and CDR2 as YNFKEQ. V lost 3 bases and J 6 bases, leaving 11 bases between the germline ends. The CDR3 has 13 amino acids. The CDR3: CASSQERGSEAFF. The CDR3 DNA is TGTGCCAGCAGCCAGGAGAGGGGATCTGAAGCTTTCTTT.

This clonotype occurred a few times. The chain has TRBV10-3 and TRBJ2-5; 7 bases line up with TRBD2. The CDR3 is 16 amino acids. With 10 bases clipped from V and 4 bases from J, the junction kept 18 bases outside the gene matches. Germline V gene data show CDR1 as ENHRY and CDR2 as SYGVKD. The DNA of the CDR3 is TGTGCCAGATTGGCTGTAGGGGCGGGAGAAGCAGAGACCCAGTACTTC. It specifies CARLAVGAGEAETQYF.

This clonotype was counted a few times. V and J are TRBV7-2 and TRBJ1-4; tentatively, D is TRBD1 (5 bases). The V and J ends lost 4 bases and 3 bases respectively, with 21 bases between them. The CDR3 totals 18 residues. Looked up from germline, CDR1 is SGHTA and CDR2 is FQGNSA. The CDR3 bases are TGTGCCAGCAGCTCCTTTGGTGCTGGGAGAGGGGCTAATGAAAAACTGTTTTTT. Its protein is CASSSFGAGRGANEKLFF. The full variable domain, with the rest looked up from reference TRBV7-2 and TRBJ1-4, is GAGVSQSPSNKVTEKGKDVELRCDPISGHTALYWYRQSLGQGLEFLIYFQGNSAPDKSGLPSDRFSAERTGGSVSTLTIQRTQQEDSAVYLCASSSFGAGRGANEKLFFGSGTQLSVL.

In this sample, this clonotype turned up a few times. This chain uses TRBV12-3 or TRBV12-4 with TRBJ1-4; TRBD1 matches at 9 bases. This CDR3 spans 17 amino acids. With V trimmed by 5 bases and J by 0 bases, 7 bases remained unmatched. The CDR3 reads CASSTGQGPATNEKLFF. CDR3 sequence (DNA): TGTGCCAGCAGTACCGGACAGGGGCCGGCAACTAATGAAAAACTGTTTTTT.

This clonotype appeared a few times. The chain recombines TRBV6-1 with TRBJ1-2; no reliable D call. The CDR3 loop spans 15 amino acids. V lost 0 bases, J lost 4 bases, and 12 bases lay in between. Per the germline V gene, CDR1 is MNHNS and CDR2 is SASEGT. The CDR3 nucleotides read TGTGCCAGCAGTGAAGCGGACTACCGGATCTATGGCTACACCTTC. Translated: CASSEADYRIYGYTF.

In this sample, this clonotype turned up a few times. The chain combines TRBV7-9 with TRBJ2-7; D remains ambiguous. Trimming removed 1 base at V and 0 bases at J, with 10 bases between. The CDR3 has 15 amino acids. Looked up from germline, CDR1 is SEHNR and CDR2 is FQNEAQ (reference sequence). This CDR3 is CASSLGSVTSYEQYF. CDR3 nucleotides: TGTGCCAGCAGCTTAGGCTCAGTAACCTCCTACGAGCAGTACTTC. The variable domain in full, completed from reference TRBV7-9 and TRBJ2-7, reads DTGVSQNPRHKITKRGQNVTFRCDPISEHNRLYWYRQTLGQGPEFLTYFQNEAQLEKSRLLSDRFSAERPKGSFSTLEIQRTEQGDSAMYLCASSLGSVTSYEQYFGPGTRLTVT.

This chain joins TRBV6-2 or TRBV6-3 and TRBJ1-2, with D unresolved. Per the germline V gene, CDR1 is MNHEY and CDR2 is SVGEGT. Trimming removed 8 bases from V and 3 bases from J, with 7 bases in between. This CDR3 region has 11 residues. The CDR3 DNA sequence: TGTGCCAGCCGGGGATACTATGGCTACACCTTC. This codes for CASRGYYGYTF.

This clonotype was seen only a few times. The chain carries TRBV4-1 and TRBJ2-1; 7 positions agree with TRBD1. Germline V lookup: CDR1 MGHRA, CDR2 YSYEKL. V lost 1 base, J lost 4 bases, and 7 bases stayed unmatched. The CDR3 extends over 16 amino acids. Written as DNA, the CDR3 is TGCGCCAGCAGCCAAGTGACAGGGCGGGCTTACAATGAGCAGTTCTTC. As protein: CASSQVTGRAYNEQFF.

The rearrangement links TRBV30 to TRBJ1-1; no clear D. Per the germline V gene, CDR1 is GTSNPN and CDR2 is SVGIG (reference sequence). The V end was cut by 4 bases, the J end by 1 base, with 22 bases between. This CDR3 is built from 17 residues. The CDR3 region is CAWKDARGSGRNTEAFF. In DNA form, the CDR3 reads TGTGCCTGGAAGGACGCTAGAGGTTCTGGTCGGAACACTGAAGCTTTCTTT.

This clonotype was counted many times. This chain links TRBV2 with TRBJ2-3; D ambiguous. Trimming stripped 6 bases from V and 4 bases from J, with 8 bases between. Germline CDR1 SNHLY, CDR2 FYNNEI. The CDR3 has 12 residues. The CDR3 region is CASSVFADTQYF. The CDR3 DNA follows: TGTGCCAGCAGCGTCTTCGCAGATACGCAGTATTTT.

This clonotype was counted a few times. The rearrangement joins TRBV12-3 or TRBV12-4 to TRBJ1-1, with D hard to call. V lost 2 bases to trimming and J lost 4 bases, with 11 bases between them. This CDR3 has 14 amino acids. DNA of the CDR3: TGTGCCAGCAGTTTAAGGGCTAGAGTCACTGAAGCTTTCTTT. Amino acid sequence: CASSLRARVTEAFF.

The chain combines TRBV20-1 with TRBJ2-1; D gene uncertain. This CDR3 has 17 amino acids. The germline V and J ends were trimmed by 0 bases and 7 bases, with 22 bases remaining between them. The germline V gene has CDR1 DFQATT and CDR2 SNEGSKA (reference sequence). The CDR3 nucleotides read TGCAGTGCTAGAGATATGATTGGGAAAGGTTTTGTGAATGAGCAGTTCTTC. The encoded protein is CSARDMIGKGFVNEQFF.

This clonotype has more than one count but fewer than ten. The J gene is TRBJ2-1, the V gene TRBV9, with D perhaps matching TRBD2 (6 bases). The CDR3 covers 15 residues. Germline loops: CDR1 SGDLS, CDR2 YYNGEE. The germline V and J ends were trimmed by 3 bases and 0 bases, with 10 bases remaining between them. This chain's CDR3 is CASSDRGNSYNEQFF. CDR3 DNA: TGTGCCAGCAGCGATCGCGGGAACTCCTACAATGAGCAGTTCTTC.

This clonotype was seen a few times. This chain uses TRBV9 with TRBJ1-3; TRBD1 matches at 10 bases. The junction had 7 bases not matched to a gene; V was cut back by 2 bases and J by 8 bases. This CDR3 has 15 residues. In germline, CDR1 is SGDLS, CDR2 YYNGEE. The CDR3 DNA reads as TGTGCCAGCAGCGTTGGGACAGGGGTGGCAGACACCATATATTTT. It is translated as CASSVGTGVADTIYF.

The chain recombines TRBV24-1 with TRBJ1-2; tentative D call: TRBD1 (5 bases). The CDR3 totals 16 residues. Looked up from germline, CDR1 is KGHDR and CDR2 is SFDVKD. V was pared by 3 bases and J by 11 bases, with 24 bases between. The CDR3 region has the DNA TGTGCCACCAGTGATCCAGCTCGGGACTCCCGGCAAGGTTACACCTTC. It translates to CATSDPARDSRQGYTF.

This clonotype was seen just once. CDR3 DNA: TGTGCCAGCAGTTGCCACGGCACAGATACGCAGTATTTT. Amino acids: CASSCHGTDTQYF. The rearrangement uses TRBV6-6 and TRBJ2-3; D is unclear. The CDR3 sequence is 13 residues long. Germline CDR1 MNHNY, CDR2 SVGAGI (reference sequence). The ends were cut back, 4 bases at V and 1 base at J, with 6 bases in the middle.

This clonotype was found a few times. V gene TRBV5-1 combines with J gene TRBJ2-7; no clear D gene. The ends were cut back, 0 bases at V and 2 bases at J, with 6 bases in the middle. The CDR3 has 13 residues. CDR1 and CDR2 from the germline V gene are SGHRS and YFSETQ. DNA of the CDR3: TGCGCCAGCAGCTTGGACGCCCCCTACGAGCAGTACTTC. It encodes CASSLDAPYEQYF.

The genes are TRBV6-6 and TRBJ2-4; D is unresolved. V lost 3 bases and J lost 0, with 12 bases in between. This CDR3 has 16 residues. Germline V gene sequence: CDR1 MNHNY, CDR2 SVGAGI (reference sequence). Written as DNA, the CDR3 is TGTGCCAGCAGTTATGGCGGCGACGGAGCCAAAAACATTCAGTACTTC. Encoded protein: CASSYGGDGAKNIQYF.

This clonotype was recorded many times. V is TRBV6-5 and J is TRBJ1-1; 8 bases match TRBD1. The CDR3 is 15 residues long. Losses at the gene ends were 2 bases for V and 2 bases for J; bases not matched to a gene: 4. Germline CDR1 MNHEY, CDR2 SVGAGI. CDR3 protein: CASSYPGQGNTEAFF. CDR3 coding DNA: TGTGCCAGCAGTTACCCCGGACAGGGAAACACTGAAGCTTTCTTT.

The chain's CDR3 is CASSESGTGAYEQYF. In DNA, the CDR3 is TGTGCCAGCAGTGAATCGGGGACAGGGGCCTACGAGCAGTACTTC. The rearrangement uses TRBV25-1 and TRBJ2-7; 10 bases are a match to TRBD1. The CDR3 has 15 amino acids. The V segment lost 1 base and the J segment 2 bases; nucleotides outside the gene matches: 2. The V gene's germline CDR1 is MGHDK and CDR2 SYGVNS.